Here is one T cell receptor (beta chain) with its context. This clone's antigen is unknown. Base qualities are not at hand, and no much larger clone is one base apart. The entry originates in a study of CD8+ T cells in alopecia areata (dated by TCRdb to the late 2010s). About the study as a whole: Treated patients were enrolled in an open-label pilot trial of oral tofacitinib, 5 to 10 mg twice daily, for moderate-to-severe alopecia areata. Tofacitinib was administered for 6 to 18 months, and 6 months of follow-up off drug were then conducted to assess delayed response and recurrence. In treated patients, disease severity was measured using the SALT score, which gives the percentage of scalp surface area affected. The study used high-throughput TCRbeta sequencing to examine T cell clonal expansion in alopecia areata, in both the C3H/HeJ mouse model and human patients. Scalp tissue and sorted CD4+ and CD8+ peripheral blood T cells from patchy and totalis/universalis alopecia areata patients and from healthy controls were covered by human TCRbeta sequencing. Biopsies were taken from tofacitinib-treated patients at baseline and again at 4 and 24 weeks into treatment, and several of those patients also had a later scalp biopsy. Scalp clonality was compared across normal scalp (n=4), patchy alopecia areata scalp (n=8), and alopecia totalis/universalis scalp (n=8). RNA was extracted with the PAXgene miRNA kit for fixed scalp, the miRNeasy kit for PBMCs, and the RNeasy kit for mouse skin. TCRbeta CDR3 regions were amplified by immunoSEQ multiplex PCR with 35 Vbeta forward and 13 Jbeta reverse primers. Points the paper makes about the study in general: Unlike mouse skin, which is dominated by gammadelta T cells, normal human skin has resident alphabeta T cells that are also sequenced, and this complicates analysis of the scalp TCR repertoire. Scalp clonality and the number of expanded CD8+ clones among the top 100 scalp clones were significantly decreased by tofacitinib. TCR sequences shared between patients were less clear than in mice, possibly partly because of HLA diversity in the patient population. Many expanded lesional clones were found to persist in scalp and blood during tofacitinib treatment, and relapse after treatment cessation may be partly explained by this persistence. Because the treated cohort was small and had just a single nonresponder, larger studies are needed to establish links between baseline CD8+ expansion and response. Lesional scalp, especially in alopecia totalis/universalis, showed higher clonality and more expanded CD8+ clones than normal scalp, suggesting antigenic drive.

Its CDR3 holds 12 amino acids, cysteine through phenylalanine. Only the CDR3 DNA is retained, 36 bases long and in frame from the first base. For CDR1 and CDR2, the germline V gene (reference sequence) lists GTSNPN and SVGIG. At the junction V is shortened by 5 bases and J by 9 bases, with 14 bases in between. Reading the label with the study, this specimen's treatment or condition is: oral pan-JAK inhibitor, 5-10 mg twice daily. Peripheral blood and lesional scalp punch biopsies were obtained from patients with alopecia areata. PBMCs were isolated by density centrifugation and stained for CD3, CD4 and CD8, and CD4+ and CD8+ T cells were sorted on a FACSAria. The library was produced with the immunoSEQ multiplex PCR assay. RNA was extracted from all samples and reverse transcribed into cDNA, which served as template for TCR sequencing. First-strand cDNA was synthesized with SuperScript III using a 2:1 mix of oligo-dT and random hexamers. A synthetic immune receptor repertoire was used to gauge amplification bias, and whatever bias remained was removed computationally. As for the original processing: Raw reads were preprocessed to remove errors, and CDR3 was defined according to IMGT conventions as the region from the conserved cysteine to phenylalanine. Clonality was computed as 1 minus the Shannon entropy, with the entropy normalized by log2 of the number of productive unique TCRs. Scalp TCRbeta sequences were cross-referenced with sorted blood CD4 and CD8 repertoires so that the CD4 or CD8 identity of scalp clones could be inferred. TCRdb took over this immuneACCESS table, retaining in-frame rearrangements with V and J assigned. Such tables are incomplete; in checked studies, under half of the missing clones stem from an unresolved V gene, and the remainder is unexplained. V, J and clone size are those of that table, while D and trimming were read from the DNA. The sample has about 270,000 clones on record, approximately 60% of them singletons. 0.75% to 0.95% of the sample lies in the top ten.

In this chain, TRBV30 is recombined with TRBJ1-5; the D gene cannot be named for sure. Specimen: CD4+ T cells sorted from blood, collected at approximately week 51, from a patient treated with tofacitinib. This TCR was recovered from a human donor with alopecia areata. The sequenced DNA: TGTGCCTGGCGTATGGCCGGTTCGCCCCAGCATTTT. The translation is CAWRMAGSPQHF.